This T cell receptor beta chain was identified during a study of blood T cell repertoires in COVID-19. Study-wide context: The origin of the acute and convalescent COVID-19 samples was the United States, Italy and Spain. Sources were T cells, B-cell-depleted T cells, or PBMCs; the material itself was cDNA or gDNA.

Authors' methods: Amplification from reference gene primers served as the basis for estimated nucleated cell counts. Libraries were prepared by immunoSEQ multiplex PCR; TCRdb keeps only in-frame clonotypes and omits some of them. The DNA was the basis for D and trimming; V, J and clone size are from that table. Of roughly 130,000 clones in the sample, 79% are singletons; the top ten hold approximately 3.6%. Sequencing was done on a sample of peripheral blood. This clonotype was obtained from a man in his 60s with acute or convalescent COVID-19.

CDR3 amino acids: CASSPQGGRLYEQFF. CDR3 in DNA: TGTGCCAGCTCACCACAGGGCGGGAGGCTGTATGAGCAGTTCTTC. The chain recombines TRBV18 with TRBJ2-1, with 8 bases identical to TRBD2. The CDR3 covers 15 residues. CDR1 and CDR2 (germline): KGHSH, LQKENI. The trim removed 1 base at V and 8 bases at J, leaving 7 bases unmatched.